Presented here are 7 T cell receptor beta chains from one specimen sequenced in a study of blood T cell repertoires in COVID-19. The assay was immunoSEQ multiplex PCR, and TCRdb's table has in-frame clones only and misses some. The table lists hundreds of thousands of clones, roughly 87% of them singletons. The specimen sequenced was PBMCs or T cells enriched from blood (not recorded which). The source of these receptors is a woman between 18 and 30 years old who had recovered from COVID-19.

The rearrangement joins TRBV6-5 to TRBJ2-7; D may be TRBD1 (7 bases). CDR1 and CDR2 from the germline V gene are MNHEY and SVGAGI. The ends were cut back, 10 bases at V and 7 bases at J, with 20 bases in the middle. CDR3 length equals 13 residues. Here the CDR3 reads CANDDREVGEQYF. The DNA of the CDR3 is TGTGCCAACGACGACAGGGAGGTCGGAGAGCAGTACTTC.

The count of this clone is one. V usage is TRBV6-5 and J usage is TRBJ1-1; D not certain. This CDR3 spans 14 amino acids. Germline-derived CDR1 and CDR2 are MNHEY and SVGAGI. V lost 6 bases and J lost 5, with 16 bases in between. CDR3 nucleotide sequence: TGTGCCAGCAGAGACACGGACTGGGATACTGAAGCTTTCTTT. It is translated as CASRDTDWDTEAFF.

The chain links TRBV7-9 to TRBJ2-2; 12 nucleotides agree with TRBD2. Losses at the gene ends were 6 bases for V and 1 base for J; bases not matched to a gene: 0. Germline V gene lookup returns CDR1 SEHNR and CDR2 FQNEAQ (reference sequence). CDR3 length: 15 amino acids. In nucleotides, the CDR3 is TGTGCCAGCAGGGGACTAGCGGGGAACACCGGGGAGCTGTTTTTT. Translation: CASRGLAGNTGELFF.

J is TRBJ2-3 and V is TRBV5-5; TRBD1 matches 9 bases. V shed 4 bases, J shed 5 bases, and the junction held 5 bases outside the gene matches. CDR1 SGHKS and CDR2 YYEKEE come from the germline V gene (reference sequence). The CDR3 has 14 amino acids. The CDR3 DNA reads as TGTGCCAGCAGCATCGACAGGGGGGGAGATACGCAGTATTTT. Its protein is CASSIDRGGDTQYF. The full variable domain, in which reference TRBV5-5 and TRBJ2-3 provide the parts outside the CDR3, is DAGVTQSPTHLIKTRGQQVTLRCSPISGHKSVSWYQQVLGQGPQFIFQYYEKEERGRGNFPDRFSARQFPNYSSELNVNALLLGDSALYLCASSIDRGGDTQYFGPGTRLTVL.

V is TRBV14 and J is TRBJ2-2; a possible D gene is TRBD1 (6 bases). This CDR3 comprises 14 residues. With 5 bases removed from V and 3 bases from J, the gap between germline ends came to 10 bases. Germline-derived CDR1 and CDR2 are SGHDN and FVKESK. The chain's CDR3 is CASSAQGDTGELFF. CDR3 in DNA: TGTGCCAGCAGCGCACAGGGTGACACCGGGGAGCTGTTTTTT. Based on the CDR3 plus reference TRBV14 and TRBJ2-2, the full variable domain is EAGVTQFPSHSVIEKGQTVTLRCDPISGHDNLYWYRRVMGKEIKFLLHFVKESKQDESGMPNNRFLAERTGGTYSTLKVQPAELEDSGVYFCASSAQGDTGELFFGEGSRLTVL.

This rearrangement joins TRBV28 to TRBJ2-7, with D maybe TRBD1 (6 bases). Germline V CDR1 and CDR2: MDHEN, SYDVKM. Trimming shortened V by 4 bases and J by 2 bases, and 12 bases separated the two germline ends. The length of the CDR3 is 14 residues. The CDR3 nucleotides read TGTGCCAGCAGTTCAGGGGCTTATCCCTACGAGCAGTACTTC. This codes for CASSSGAYPYEQYF.

The chain recombines TRBV5-4 with TRBJ2-1; TRBD2 matches 9 bases. This CDR3 comprises 15 residues. The V gene's germline CDR1 is SGHNT and CDR2 YYREEE (reference sequence). V was clipped by 6 bases and J by 6 bases; unmatched bases: 10. Here the CDR3 reads CASTMKRGDANEQFF. DNA of the CDR3: TGTGCCAGCACCATGAAGCGGGGGGACGCCAATGAGCAGTTCTTC.